This T cell receptor (beta chain) comes out of a study of blood T cell repertoires in COVID-19. On the study more broadly: Collection of acute and convalescent COVID-19 samples took place in the United States, Italy and Spain.

Enrollees, 18 to 89 years old, lived in 24 US areas. Those designated as exposed participants met a COVID-19 case within 2 weeks before study entry. In the source study's methods: Estimation of nucleated cell counts was performed using reference gene primer amplification. TCRdb's table, derived via immunoSEQ multiplex PCR, lists solely in-frame clones and lacks some. V, J and clone size were drawn from that table, and D and trimming were deduced from the DNA. The sample includes about 300,000 clones, 85% of them seen just once. Germline loops: CDR1 KGHSH, CDR2 LQKENI. The CDR3 loop spans 15 amino acids. After removal of 3 bases from V and 5 bases from J, the junction contained 8 bases not matched to a gene.

The chain uses TRBV18 and TRBJ1-2, with 8 bases aligning to TRBD1. The TCR originated in a woman younger than 45 who had been exposed to COVID-19. Sequencing was performed on PBMCs or T cells enriched from blood (not recorded which). CDR3 protein: CASSPNRGAEYGYTF. DNA for the CDR3: TGTGCCAGCTCACCCAACAGGGGGGCGGAATATGGCTACACCTTC.